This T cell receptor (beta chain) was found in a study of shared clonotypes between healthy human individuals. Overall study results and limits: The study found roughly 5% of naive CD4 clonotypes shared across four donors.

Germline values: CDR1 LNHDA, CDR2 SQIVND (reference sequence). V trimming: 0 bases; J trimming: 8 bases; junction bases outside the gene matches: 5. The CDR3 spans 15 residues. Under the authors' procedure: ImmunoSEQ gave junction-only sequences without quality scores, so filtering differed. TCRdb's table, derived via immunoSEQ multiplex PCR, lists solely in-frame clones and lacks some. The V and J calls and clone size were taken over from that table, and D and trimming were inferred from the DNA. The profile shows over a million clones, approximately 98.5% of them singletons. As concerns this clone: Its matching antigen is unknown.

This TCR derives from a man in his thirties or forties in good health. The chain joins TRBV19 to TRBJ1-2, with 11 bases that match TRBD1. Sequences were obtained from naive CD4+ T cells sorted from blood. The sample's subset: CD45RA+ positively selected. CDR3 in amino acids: CASSIDPRTGGGYTF. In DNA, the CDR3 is TGTGCCAGTAGTATAGATCCGAGGACAGGGGGCGGCTACACCTTC.